This entry features one T cell receptor beta chain sequence. Produced via immunoSEQ multiplex PCR; TCRdb's table is partial and in-frame only. The sample holds 65,000 to 80,000 clones, roughly 94% seen once. These data originate in a study of technical replicates of blood from several donors. The specimen was T cells isolated from PBMCs. This clonotype was sampled from a human donor in good health.

CDR3 DNA: TGCGCCAGCTCTCTGATGGCACAAGAGACCCAGTACTTC. It codes for CASSLMAQETQYF. This chain joins TRBV5-1 and TRBJ2-5; no clear D. Germline-derived CDR1 and CDR2 are SGHRS and YFSETQ. This CDR3 comprises 13 residues. The V gene lost 7 bases and the J gene lost 2 bases, with 12 bases spanning the gap.